The T cell receptor beta chain under discussion was sequenced for a study of patients and donors after allogeneic stem cell transplantation. One entry per CDR3 protein, called by TCRdb with MiXCR from the RT-PCR reads. Of under 200,000 distinct CDR3 sequences in the sample, approximately 30% were seen once. The CDR3 is 15 amino acids. CDR1 is MGHRA, CDR2 YSYEKL, per germline. V was clipped by 0 bases and J by 0 bases, with 8 bases between them. The sequence came from a human donor who was either an allogeneic HSCT recipient or a stem cell or donor lymphocyte infusion donor (not recorded which). It is not recorded whose cells these are; they may come from a transplant donor. The chain couples TRBV4-1 to TRBJ1-1; D gene uncertain. Sequences were obtained from blood, either unsorted or a sorted T cell fraction (not recorded which). The CDR3 spells CASSQDPQLNTEAFF. The CDR3 DNA follows: TGCGCCAGCAGCCAAGATCCACAGTTGAACACTGAAGCTTTCTTT.